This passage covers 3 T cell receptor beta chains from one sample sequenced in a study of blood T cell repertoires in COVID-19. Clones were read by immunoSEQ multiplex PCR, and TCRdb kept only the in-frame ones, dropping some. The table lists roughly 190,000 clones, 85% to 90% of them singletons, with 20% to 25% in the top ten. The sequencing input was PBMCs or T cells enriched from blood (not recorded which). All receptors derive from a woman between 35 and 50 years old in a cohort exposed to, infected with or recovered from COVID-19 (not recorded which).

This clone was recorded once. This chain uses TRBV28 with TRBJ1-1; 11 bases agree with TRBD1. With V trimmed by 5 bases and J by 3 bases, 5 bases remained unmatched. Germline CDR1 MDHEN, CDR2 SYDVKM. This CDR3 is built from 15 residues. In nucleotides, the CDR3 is TGTGCCAGCAGTCCGAGGGGACAGGGGGACACTGAAGCTTTCTTT. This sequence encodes CASSPRGQGDTEAFF.

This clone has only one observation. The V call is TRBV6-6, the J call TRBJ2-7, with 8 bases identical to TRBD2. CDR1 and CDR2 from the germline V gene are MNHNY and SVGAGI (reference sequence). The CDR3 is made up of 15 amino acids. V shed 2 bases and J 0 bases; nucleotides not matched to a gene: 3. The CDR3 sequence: CASSYTGGSSYEQYF. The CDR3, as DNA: TGTGCCAGCAGTTACACGGGAGGGAGCTCCTACGAGCAGTACTTC.

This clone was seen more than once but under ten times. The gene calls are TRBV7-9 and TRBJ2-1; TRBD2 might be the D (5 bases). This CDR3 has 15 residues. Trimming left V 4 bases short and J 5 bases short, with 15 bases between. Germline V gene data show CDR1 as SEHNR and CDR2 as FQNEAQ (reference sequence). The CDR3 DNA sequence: TGTGCCAGCAGCTCCACTAGGATGGGGAACAATGAGCAGTTCTTC. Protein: CASSSTRMGNNEQFF. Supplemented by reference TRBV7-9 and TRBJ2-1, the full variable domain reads DTGVSQNPRHKITKRGQNVTFRCDPISEHNRLYWYRQTLGQGPEFLTYFQNEAQLEKSRLLSDRFSAERPKGSFSTLEIQRTEQGDSAMYLCASSSTRMGNNEQFFGPGTRLTVL.